The 21 T cell receptor beta chains presented below share a single source sample, sequenced in a study of cytomegalovirus exposure and HLA in healthy donors. Repertoires were generated with immunoSEQ multiplex PCR, while TCRdb's copy carries only in-frame clones and drops some. The sample has approximately 150,000 clones, 86% seen once. The material sequenced was PBMCs. The receptors come from a man younger than 35 in good health and CMV-seropositive.

The genes are TRBV7-2 and TRBJ2-2; no clear D. Germline assignment: CDR1 SGHTA and CDR2 FQGNSA. There are 13 residues in the CDR3. V lost 5 bases and J 0 bases, leaving 4 bases between the germline ends. In DNA form, the CDR3 reads TGTGCCAGCAGCCCTACGAACACCGGGGAGCTGTTTTTT. Translated, it gives CASSPTNTGELFF.

This clone appeared a single time. This sequence joins TRBV19 and TRBJ2-7; no firm D call. The CDR3 length is 14 residues. V was trimmed by 3 bases and J by 1 base, leaving 10 bases between them. Germline CDR1 is LNHDA and CDR2 is SQIVND (reference sequence). Written as DNA, the CDR3 is TGTGCCAGTAGTATTACGACAAGTTCCTACGAGCAGTACTTC. Translating it yields CASSITTSSYEQYF.

The chain links TRBV4-3 to TRBJ2-7; tentative D call: TRBD2 (6 bases). Germline loops: CDR1 LGHNA, CDR2 YSLEER. The CDR3 runs 17 residues. Deletions cut 0 bases from V and 0 bases from J, with 15 bases between. The CDR3 spells CASSQDRSGPSSYEQYF. CDR3 bases: TGCGCCAGCAGCCAAGATCGTAGCGGTCCGAGCTCCTACGAGCAGTACTTC.

This clone was seen a handful of times. The rearrangement links TRBV28 to TRBJ2-7, with D possibly TRBD1 on 6 matching bases. The V gene lost 2 bases and the J gene lost 6 bases, with 14 bases spanning the gap. The CDR3 contains 14 residues. CDR1 is MDHEN, CDR2 SYDVKM, per germline. The CDR3 here is CASSLPGQGSEQYF. The DNA of the CDR3 is TGTGCCAGCAGTTTACCGGGTCAGGGGAGCGAGCAGTACTTC. Complete variable domain (other parts from reference TRBV28 and TRBJ2-7): DVKVTQSSRYLVKRTGEKVFLECVQDMDHENMFWYRQDPGLGLRLIYFSYDVKMKEKGDIPEGYSVSREKKERFSLILESASTNQTSMYLCASSLPGQGSEQYFGPGTRLTVT.

The V and J genes are TRBV6-1 and TRBJ2-7, with TRBD2 identical over 9 bases. J gave up 2 bases and V 5 bases, and 4 bases lay outside the gene matches. This CDR3 spans 14 amino acids. Germline V gene sequence: CDR1 MNHNS, CDR2 SASEGT. The CDR3 DNA follows: TGTGCCAGCAGTCGAGAGCGGGGGGCCTACGAGCAGTACTTC. Translated, it gives CASSRERGAYEQYF.

V and J are TRBV2 and TRBJ1-2; no clear D gene. Germline values: CDR1 SNHLY, CDR2 FYNNEI. V shed 2 bases and J shed 5 bases, with 9 bases lying between them. This CDR3 spans 13 amino acids. The CDR3 nucleotides read TGTGCCAGCAGTGAACGATACGGTTATGGCTACACCTTC. It is translated as CASSERYGYGYTF.

The genes are TRBV7-2 and TRBJ1-4, with 9 bases lining up with TRBD1. The CDR3 is 17 residues long. Germline V gives CDR1 SGHTA, CDR2 FQGNSA. V lost 2 bases to trimming and J lost 8 bases; unmatched junction nucleotides: 12. The CDR3 spells CASSLTPLGQGSEKLFF. As DNA, the CDR3 is TGTGCCAGCAGCTTAACCCCCCTGGGACAGGGTTCGGAAAAACTGTTTTTT.

The chain couples TRBV9 to TRBJ1-2; no definite D call. V was pared by 3 bases and J by 8 bases, with 23 bases between. The CDR3 length is 16 residues. Germline assignment: CDR1 SGDLS and CDR2 YYNGEE. In DNA form, the CDR3 reads TGTGCCAGCAGCGCCTCAGGATTCTCCTTCGCGGGAGGCTACACCTTC. Translating gives CASSASGFSFAGGYTF.

This clone has only a few counts. This CDR3 reads CASSDRGNTIYF. The CDR3 DNA follows: TGTGCCAGCAGTGATCGTGGAAACACCATATATTTT. The genes are TRBV2 and TRBJ1-3; D gene ambiguous. V dropped 3 bases and J dropped 3 bases, with 3 bases sitting between them. Looked up from germline, CDR1 is SNHLY and CDR2 is FYNNEI. This CDR3 region has 12 residues.

The chain has TRBV5-4 and TRBJ2-1; 11 bases align to TRBD2. CDR3 length equals 16 residues. After removal of 4 bases from V and 5 bases from J, the junction contained 8 bases not matched to a gene. Germline V CDR1 and CDR2: SGHNT, YYREEE (reference sequence). CDR3 in amino acids: CASSPGLADFHNEQFF. DNA of the CDR3: TGTGCCAGCAGCCCGGGACTAGCGGACTTCCACAATGAGCAGTTCTTC.

This chain uses TRBV2 with TRBJ1-1; TRBD1 might be the D (6 bases). With 11 bases removed from V and 1 base from J, the gap between germline ends came to 14 bases. CDR3 length: 13 residues. The germline CDR1 and CDR2 sequences are SNHLY and FYNNEI. CDR3 amino acids: CASPPGQNTEAFF. The DNA of the CDR3 is TGTGCCTCCCCTCCGGGACAGAACACTGAAGCTTTCTTT.

The chain is built from TRBV7-8 and TRBJ2-7, with D hard to call. Trimming stripped 5 bases from V and 4 bases from J, with 12 bases between. From germline, CDR1 is SGHVS and CDR2 FQNEAQ. The CDR3 runs to 13 residues. The CDR3 sequence is CASSLNQDYEQYF. CDR3 nucleotides: TGTGCCAGCAGCCTCAATCAGGATTACGAGCAGTACTTC.

The V gene is TRBV15, the J gene TRBJ2-1; possible D gene TRBD1, 6 bases. The CDR3 runs to 12 residues. Trimming left V 2 bases short and J 8 bases short, with 7 bases between. Germline V gene lookup returns CDR1 LNHNV and CDR2 YYDKDF (reference sequence). The CDR3 is CATSRQGYEQFF. The CDR3 DNA sequence: TGTGCCACCAGCAGACAGGGGTATGAGCAGTTCTTC.

There are many counts of this clone. V gene TRBV4-3 combines with J gene TRBJ2-6, with 9 bases that match TRBD2. Trimming removed 0 bases from V and 2 bases from J; junction bases left unmatched: 2. Germline CDR1 and CDR2: LGHNA and YSLEER. The CDR3 length is 17 residues. The CDR3 is CASSQEAGGTGANVLTF. CDR3 DNA sequence: TGCGCCAGCAGCCAAGAAGCGGGAGGCACTGGGGCCAACGTCCTGACTTTC.

J is TRBJ2-5 and V is TRBV5-1, with 12 positions matching TRBD2. The V and J ends lost 0 bases and 4 bases, in that order; junction bases with no gene match: 10. Germline-derived CDR1 and CDR2 are SGHRS and YFSETQ. The CDR3 is 18 residues long. CDR3 nucleotides: TGCGCCAGCAGCTTGGGACTAGCGGGGGCGGATTGGGGAGAGACCCAGTACTTC. Amino acid sequence: CASSLGLAGADWGETQYF.

The CDR3 spells CASSQGLPGNTGELFF. CDR3 nucleotides: TGCGCCAGCAGCCAGGGGCTTCCAGGGAACACCGGGGAGCTGTTTTTT. The chain carries TRBV4-3 and TRBJ2-2; D is perhaps TRBD1 (5 bases). The CDR3 spans 16 residues. V was shortened by 3 bases and J by 1 base, with 12 bases between the two germline ends. Germline V CDR1 and CDR2: LGHNA, YSLEER.

V gene TRBV18 combines with J gene TRBJ2-6, with 11 positions matching TRBD2. Germline values: CDR1 KGHSH, CDR2 LQKENI. Trimming cost V 5 bases and J 0 bases; bases outside gene matches: 3. The CDR3 is made up of 17 amino acids. The CDR3 DNA follows: TGTGCCAGCTCATCGGGACTAGCGGCCTCTGGGGCCAACGTCCTGACTTTC. As protein: CASSSGLAASGANVLTF.

V is TRBV18 and J is TRBJ1-1, with D unclear. Germline V gives CDR1 KGHSH, CDR2 LQKENI. V was cut by 4 bases and J by 3 bases, with 3 bases left in between. This CDR3 has 11 residues. In DNA, the CDR3 is TGTGCCAGCTCACGAGACACTGAAGCTTTCTTT. It is translated as CASSRDTEAFF.

V is TRBV6-5 and J is TRBJ1-5, with D tentatively TRBD1 (5 bases). V was pared by 0 bases and J by 4 bases, with 10 bases between. Germline V gives CDR1 MNHEY, CDR2 SVGAGI. This CDR3 region has 15 residues. In DNA form, the CDR3 reads TGTGCCAGCAGTTACTCGAGGCAGGGAAATCAGCCCCAGCATTTT. Its translation: CASSYSRQGNQPQHF.

This rearrangement joins TRBV27 to TRBJ2-1; D gene unclear. Germline V gene data show CDR1 as MNHEY and CDR2 as SMNVEV (reference sequence). This CDR3 is 13 amino acids long. V shed 3 bases and J shed 12 bases, with 15 bases lying between them. The CDR3 is CASSFKGSSGQFF. The CDR3 DNA sequence: TGTGCCAGCAGTTTCAAAGGTAGTTCAGGGCAGTTCTTC.

This chain uses TRBV5-4 with TRBJ2-6; 8 nucleotides line up with TRBD2. The germline V gene encodes CDR1 SGHNT and CDR2 YYREEE (reference sequence). With V trimmed by 4 bases and J by 4 bases, 19 bases remained unmatched. The CDR3 runs 20 residues. CDR3 nucleotide sequence: TGTGCCAGCAGCCCCGGTTGGGCGGGAGGCCTCCCCGGGGGGGCCAACGTCCTGACTTTC. This gives the protein CASSPGWAGGLPGGANVLTF. Full variable domain (rest looked up from reference TRBV5-4 and TRBJ2-6): ETGVTQSPTHLIKTRGQQVTLRCSSQSGHNTVSWYQQALGQGPQFIFQYYREEENGRGNFPPRFSGLQFPNYSSELNVNALELDDSALYLCASSPGWAGGLPGGANVLTFGAGSRLTVL.